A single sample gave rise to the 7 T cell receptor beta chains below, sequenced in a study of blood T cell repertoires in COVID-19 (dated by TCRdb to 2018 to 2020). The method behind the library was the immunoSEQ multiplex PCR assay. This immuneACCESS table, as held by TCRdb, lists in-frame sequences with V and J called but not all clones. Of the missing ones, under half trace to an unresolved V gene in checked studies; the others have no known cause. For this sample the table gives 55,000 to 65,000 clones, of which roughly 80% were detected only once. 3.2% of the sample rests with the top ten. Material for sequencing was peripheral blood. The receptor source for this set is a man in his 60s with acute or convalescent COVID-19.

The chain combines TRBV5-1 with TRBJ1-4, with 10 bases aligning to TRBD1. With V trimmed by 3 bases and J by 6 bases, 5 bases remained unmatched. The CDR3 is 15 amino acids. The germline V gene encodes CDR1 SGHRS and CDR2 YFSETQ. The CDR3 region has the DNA TGCGCCAGCAGCTCGGCCGGGACAGGGGATGAAAAACTGTTTTTT. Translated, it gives CASSSAGTGDEKLFF.

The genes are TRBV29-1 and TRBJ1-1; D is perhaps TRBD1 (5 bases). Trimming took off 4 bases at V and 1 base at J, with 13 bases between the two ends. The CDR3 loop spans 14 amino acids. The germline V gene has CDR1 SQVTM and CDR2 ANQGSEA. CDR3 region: CSVGGDWGNTEAFF. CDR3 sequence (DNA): TGCAGCGTTGGAGGGGACTGGGGGAACACTGAAGCTTTCTTT.

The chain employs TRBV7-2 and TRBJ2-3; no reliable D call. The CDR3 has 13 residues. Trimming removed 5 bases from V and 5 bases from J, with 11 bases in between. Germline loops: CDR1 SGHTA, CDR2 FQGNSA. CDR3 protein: CASSPRAGDTQYF. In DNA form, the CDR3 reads TGTGCCAGCAGCCCAAGAGCTGGAGATACGCAGTATTTT.

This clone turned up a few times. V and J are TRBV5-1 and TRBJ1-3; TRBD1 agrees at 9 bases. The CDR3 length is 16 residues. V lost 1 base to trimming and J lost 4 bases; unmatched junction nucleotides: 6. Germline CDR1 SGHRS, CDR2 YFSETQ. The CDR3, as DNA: TGCGCCAGCAGCTTGTACGGGACAGGGACAGGAAACACCATATATTTT. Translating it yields CASSLYGTGTGNTIYF.

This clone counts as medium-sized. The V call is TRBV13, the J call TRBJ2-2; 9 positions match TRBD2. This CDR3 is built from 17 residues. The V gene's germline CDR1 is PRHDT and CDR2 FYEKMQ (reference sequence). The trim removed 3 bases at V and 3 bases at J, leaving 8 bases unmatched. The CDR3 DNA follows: TGTGCCAGCAGCTTTGCGGCTAGCGGGGCTGACACCGGGGAGCTGTTTTTT. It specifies CASSFAASGADTGELFF. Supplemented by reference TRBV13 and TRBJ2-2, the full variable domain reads AAGVIQSPRHLIKEKRETATLKCYPIPRHDTVYWYQQGPGQDPQFLISFYEKMQSDKGSIPDRFSAQQFSDYHSELNMSSLELGDSALYFCASSFAASGADTGELFFGEGSRLTVL.

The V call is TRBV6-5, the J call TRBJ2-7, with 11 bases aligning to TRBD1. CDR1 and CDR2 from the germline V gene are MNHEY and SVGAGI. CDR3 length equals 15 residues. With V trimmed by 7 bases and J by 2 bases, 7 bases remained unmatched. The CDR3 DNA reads TGTGCCAGCACTCTGGGACAGGGGGTAACCTACGAGCAGTACTTC. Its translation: CASTLGQGVTYEQYF.

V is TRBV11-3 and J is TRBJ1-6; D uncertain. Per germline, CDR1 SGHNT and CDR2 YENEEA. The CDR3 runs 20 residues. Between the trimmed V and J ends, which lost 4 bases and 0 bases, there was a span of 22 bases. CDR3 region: CASSSPVAPGWSSYNSPLHF. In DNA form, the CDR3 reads TGTGCCAGCAGCTCACCTGTGGCGCCCGGTTGGAGCTCCTATAATTCACCCCTCCACTTT. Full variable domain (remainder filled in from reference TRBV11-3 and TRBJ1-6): EAGVVQSPRYKIIEKKQPVAFWCNPISGHNTLYWYLQNLGQGPELLIRYENEEAVDDSQLPKDRFSAERLKGVDSTLKIQPAELGDSAVYLCASSSPVAPGWSSYNSPLHFGNGTRLTVT.